The clone carrying this T cell receptor beta chain was observed a handful of times. Germline CDR1 reads LNHDA; CDR2 reads SQIVND (reference sequence). This CDR3 has 11 amino acids. The V and J ends lost 7 bases and 11 bases respectively, with 14 bases between them. The sample comes from a study of regulatory T cells in long-lasting Graves disease. Construction of the TCR beta libraries employed iRepertoire HTBI primers in conjunction with Arm-PCR of CDR3 regions. In TCRdb, the multiplex PCR reads were re-called with MiXCR into one record per CDR3 protein. Of nearly 350,000 distinct CDR3 sequences listed, around a fifth are singletons. Time point indicated: persistent/refractory GD, antithyroid drugs over 5 years with positive TRAb. TCR sequences were obtained from RNA taken from PBMCs.

The TCR comes from a female donor with Graves disease. This specimen consisted of peripheral blood mononuclear cells (PBMCs), obtained when the disease was refractory, from a patient treated with antithyroid drugs. The chain links TRBV19 to TRBJ1-1; D possibly corresponds to TRBD1 (6 bases). CDR3 nucleotides: TGTGCCAGTAACTGGGGGCTCGGGGCTTTCTTT. The encoded protein is CASNWGLGAFF.